These 8 T cell receptor beta chains were all obtained from the same sample, sequenced in a study of cytomegalovirus exposure and HLA in healthy donors. Some clones are missing from TCRdb's copy, which holds only in-frame ones; the method was immunoSEQ multiplex PCR. Of about 250,000 clones listed, roughly 87% are singletons. The sample taken for sequencing was PBMCs. These receptors all come from a man aged 18 to 30 in good health and CMV-seropositive.

This chain connects TRBV7-9 to TRBJ1-1; a weak D match, TRBD1 (5 bases). Germline assignment: CDR1 SEHNR and CDR2 FQNEAQ (reference sequence). This CDR3 comprises 15 residues. The V and J ends lost 7 bases and 1 base respectively, with 16 bases between them. The CDR3 here is CASKRWDERNTEAFF. CDR3 nucleotides: TGTGCCAGCAAAAGATGGGACGAACGGAACACTGAAGCTTTCTTT.

CDR3 DNA sequence: TGTGCCAGCAGGAAGCATGGACAGGGAGCTGAAAAACTGTTTTTT. The encoded protein is CASRKHGQGAEKLFF. V is TRBV7-9 and J is TRBJ1-4, with 8 bases lining up with TRBD1. J lost 7 bases, V lost 6 bases, and 10 bases had no gene match. The CDR3 covers 15 residues. Germline CDR1 SEHNR, CDR2 FQNEAQ (reference sequence).

The rearrangement links TRBV5-1 to TRBJ2-7; D unclear. The CDR3 consists of 12 residues. V was clipped by 4 bases and J by 3 bases, with 8 bases between them. Germline V CDR1 and CDR2: SGHRS, YFSETQ. This CDR3 reads CASSERRYEQYF. In DNA, the CDR3 is TGCGCCAGCAGCGAGCGTCGCTACGAGCAGTACTTC.

The V and J genes are TRBV18 and TRBJ2-2; D possibly corresponds to TRBD2 (5 bases). This CDR3 region has 14 residues. With 3 bases removed from V and 2 bases from J, the gap between germline ends came to 7 bases. Germline V gene data show CDR1 as KGHSH and CDR2 as LQKENI. CDR3 DNA: TGTGCCAGCTCACCGGAGGCTAACACCGGGGAGCTGTTTTTT. This gives the protein CASSPEANTGELFF.

V gene TRBV6-5 combines with J gene TRBJ1-1; D is uncertain. CDR1 MNHEY and CDR2 SVGAGI come from the germline V gene. This CDR3 spans 14 amino acids. Trimming took off 4 bases at V and 4 bases at J, with 13 bases between the two ends. CDR3 in DNA: TGTGCCAGCAGTTCCACTGCTTCGGTCACTGAAGCTTTCTTT. The encoded protein is CASSSTASVTEAFF.

The chain has TRBV29-1 and TRBJ2-3; D gene unclear. V was cut by 4 bases and J by 0 bases, with 11 bases left in between. The CDR3 consists of 14 residues. The germline V gene encodes CDR1 SQVTM and CDR2 ANQGSEA. CDR3 protein: CSVGELRSTDTQYF. CDR3 DNA: TGCAGCGTTGGCGAACTACGGAGCACAGATACGCAGTATTTT.

J is TRBJ2-1 and V is TRBV5-6; 7 nucleotides match TRBD2. The CDR3 consists of 15 residues. Trimming took 0 bases from V and 7 from J; bases not matched to a gene: 7. CDR1 is SGHDT and CDR2 is YYEEEE in the germline V gene. The CDR3 reads CASSLVSAGANEQFF. As DNA, the CDR3 is TGTGCCAGCAGCTTGGTGTCCGCGGGAGCGAATGAGCAGTTCTTC.

In this sample, this clone turned up a few times. This rearrangement joins TRBV5-4 to TRBJ2-2; 14 bases align to TRBD2. CDR3 length: 17 residues. Germline CDR1 is SGHNT and CDR2 is YYREEE (reference sequence). Trimming removed 0 bases from V and 7 bases from J; junction bases left unmatched: 5. The CDR3 loop is CASSLAGTSGRDGELFF. CDR3 bases: TGTGCCAGCAGCTTGGCCGGGACTAGCGGGAGAGACGGGGAGCTGTTTTTT.